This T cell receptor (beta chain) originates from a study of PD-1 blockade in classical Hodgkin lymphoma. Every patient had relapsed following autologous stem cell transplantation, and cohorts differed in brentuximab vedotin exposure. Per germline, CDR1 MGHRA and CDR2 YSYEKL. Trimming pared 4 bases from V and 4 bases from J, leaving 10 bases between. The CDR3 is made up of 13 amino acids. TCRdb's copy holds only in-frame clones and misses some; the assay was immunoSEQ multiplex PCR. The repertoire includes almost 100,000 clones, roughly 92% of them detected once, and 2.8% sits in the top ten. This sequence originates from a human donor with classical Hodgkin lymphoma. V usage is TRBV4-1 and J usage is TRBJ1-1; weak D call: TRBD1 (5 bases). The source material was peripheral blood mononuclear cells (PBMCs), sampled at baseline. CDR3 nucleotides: TGCGCCAGCAGCCCAGGGATGGGCACTGAAGCTTTCTTT. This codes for CASSPGMGTEAFF.